Each of the 21 T cell receptor beta chains below was sequenced from the same sample in a study of PD-1 blockade in mismatch repair-deficient tumors. Profiled with immunoSEQ multiplex PCR; TCRdb holds only in-frame clones, not every one. The table includes under 40,000 clones, approximately 88% detected once. Sequences were derived from PBMCs, sampled roughly 40 weeks after starting pembrolizumab. These TCRs come from an adult with mismatch repair-deficient cancer.

The rearrangement links TRBV10-2 to TRBJ1-3, with D tentatively TRBD1 (5 bases). CDR3 length: 16 residues. Germline CDR1 is WSHSY and CDR2 is SAAADI. V lost 0 bases and J 0 bases, leaving 9 bases between the germline ends. Written as DNA, the CDR3 is TGCGCCAGCAGTGAGTCAGGGGTTAACTCTGGAAACACCATATATTTT. Residues: CASSESGVNSGNTIYF.

This clone was counted once. This chain joins TRBV7-9 and TRBJ1-4, with D possibly matching TRBD1 (6 bases). Per the germline V gene, CDR1 is SEHNR and CDR2 is FQNEAQ (reference sequence). V was pared by 6 bases and J by 4 bases, with 21 bases between. This CDR3 has 17 residues. CDR3 loop: CASRITRRTAYNEKLFF. Written as DNA, the CDR3 is TGTGCCAGCAGGATCACGAGAAGGACAGCGTATAATGAAAAACTGTTTTTT. Filled out from reference TRBV7-9 and TRBJ1-4, the complete variable domain reads DTGVSQNPRHKITKRGQNVTFRCDPISEHNRLYWYRQTLGQGPEFLTYFQNEAQLEKSRLLSDRFSAERPKGSFSTLEIQRTEQGDSAMYLCASRITRRTAYNEKLFFGSGTQLSVL.

By sample fraction, this clone is medium-sized. The chain combines TRBV9 with TRBJ2-7; 9 bases are shared with TRBD1. The CDR3 sequence is 16 residues long. Germline trimming cut 0 bases from V and 6 bases from J; bases unmatched to any gene: 10. Per germline, CDR1 SGDLS and CDR2 YYNGEE. The CDR3 here is CASSVGAGTGLIEQYF. CDR3 sequence (DNA): TGTGCCAGCAGCGTAGGAGCAGGGACAGGGTTAATCGAGCAGTACTTC.

The CDR3 DNA sequence: TGTGCCAGCAAGGGGGGGGTTTGGACTGAAGCTTTCTTT. Translating gives CASKGGVWTEAFF. This chain links TRBV2 with TRBJ1-1, with a possible D match to TRBD1 (6 bases). V lost 7 bases, J lost 5 bases, and 14 bases lay in between. Germline CDR1 SNHLY, CDR2 FYNNEI. CDR3 size: 13 residues.

This chain links TRBV28 with TRBJ1-5; a possible D gene is TRBD1 (6 bases). Germline V gives CDR1 MDHEN, CDR2 SYDVKM. The CDR3 has 15 amino acids. The V end was cut by 5 bases, the J end by 6 bases, with 17 bases between. CDR3 protein: CASSKIQGQVQPQHF. CDR3 bases: TGTGCCAGCAGTAAAATCCAGGGGCAGGTTCAGCCCCAGCATTTT.

The chain recombines TRBV4-2 with TRBJ2-1, with 9 nucleotides matching TRBD2. This CDR3 contains 17 residues. Germline CDR1 LGHNA, CDR2 YNFKEQ. The V and J ends lost 0 bases and 7 bases, in that order; junction bases with no gene match: 10. The CDR3, as DNA: TGTGCCAGCAGCCAAGAAAGCGGAGCGGGAGGAGGAAATGAGCAGTTCTTC. It translates to CASSQESGAGGGNEQFF.

The CDR3 spells CASSPLAGEGEQFF. DNA of the CDR3: TGTGCCAGCTCACCACTAGCGGGGGAAGGGGAGCAGTTCTTC. The genes are TRBV18 and TRBJ2-1; TRBD2 aligns across 9 bases. CDR3 length: 14 amino acids. Trimming at V came to 1 base and at J to 10 bases, leaving 5 bases not matched to a gene. Germline values: CDR1 KGHSH, CDR2 LQKENI.

This clone was found a few times. This chain uses TRBV13 with TRBJ2-7; 8 bases align to TRBD1. Germline assignment: CDR1 PRHDT and CDR2 FYEKMQ (reference sequence). This CDR3 region has 15 residues. V was clipped by 0 bases and J by 5 bases; unmatched bases: 6. The CDR3 coding sequence is TGTGCCAGCAGCTTAGGGGCAGGGGGCTTGGACGAGCAGTACTTC. Encoded protein: CASSLGAGGLDEQYF.

V gene TRBV27 combines with J gene TRBJ2-1; TRBD1 might be the D (5 bases). The germline CDR1 and CDR2 sequences are MNHEY and SMNVEV (reference sequence). The CDR3 consists of 15 residues. With 6 bases removed from V and 0 bases from J, the gap between germline ends came to 12 bases. Here the CDR3 reads CASRFDRDSYNEQFF. The CDR3 DNA reads as TGTGCCAGCAGATTTGACAGAGACTCCTACAATGAGCAGTTCTTC.

The CDR3 is CASSTSGVYYNEQFF. The CDR3 DNA reads TGTGCCAGCAGCACTAGCGGGGTTTACTACAATGAGCAGTTCTTC. The chain is built from TRBV9 and TRBJ2-1; 10 nucleotides align to TRBD2. Trimming removed 4 bases from V and 3 bases from J; junction bases left unmatched: 4. The CDR3 has 15 residues. Germline loops: CDR1 SGDLS, CDR2 YYNGEE. The whole variable domain, remainder taken from reference TRBV9 and TRBJ2-1, is DSGVTQTPKHLITATGQRVTLRCSPRSGDLSVYWYQQSLDQGLQFLIQYYNGEERAKGNILERFSAQQFPDLHSELNLSSLELGDSALYFCASSTSGVYYNEQFFGPGTRLTVL.

This clone has only a few counts. The chain recombines TRBV4-2 with TRBJ2-7; the D gene is possibly TRBD2 (5 bases). Germline-derived CDR1 and CDR2 are LGHNA and YNFKEQ. The V end lost 1 base, the J end lost 2 bases, and 12 bases lay between the germline ends. The CDR3 runs to 15 residues. The CDR3 sequence: CASSQGEPFPYEQYF. The DNA of the CDR3 is TGTGCCAGCAGCCAAGGGGAGCCTTTTCCCTACGAGCAGTACTTC.

V gene TRBV6-1 combines with J gene TRBJ2-3; 7 nucleotides align to TRBD1. CDR3 length: 15 residues. CDR1 MNHNS and CDR2 SASEGT come from the germline V gene. With 5 bases clipped from V and 1 base from J, the junction kept 6 bases outside the gene matches. The DNA of the CDR3 is TGTGCCAGCAGTCTACAGGGGCCTCGCACAGATACGCAGTATTTT. It specifies CASSLQGPRTDTQYF.

The gene calls are TRBV7-3 and TRBJ1-2, with unresolved D. V was clipped by 1 base and J by 4 bases, with 7 bases between them. Germline CDR1 is SGHTA and CDR2 is FQGTGA. The CDR3 is 13 amino acids. CDR3 DNA: TGTGCCAGCAGCTTAAACAGTTTCTATGGCTACACCTTC. Its protein is CASSLNSFYGYTF. Together with reference TRBV7-3 and TRBJ1-2, the CDR3 gives the full variable domain: GAGVSQTPSNKVTEKGKYVELRCDPISGHTALYWYRQSLGQGPEFLIYFQGTGAADDSGLPNDRFFAVRPEGSVSTLKIQRTERGDSAVYLCASSLNSFYGYTFGSGTRLTVV.

The chain has TRBV14 and TRBJ2-7; possibly TRBD2 for D (7 bases). The V and J ends lost 4 bases and 5 bases respectively, with 15 bases between them. The CDR3 is 14 residues long. Germline V gene lookup returns CDR1 SGHDN and CDR2 FVKESK. CDR3 bases: TGTGCCAGCAGCCGTGGGGGGGCCGGGGACGAGCAGTACTTC. This gives the protein CASSRGGAGDEQYF. The full variable domain, with the rest looked up from reference TRBV14 and TRBJ2-7, is EAGVTQFPSHSVIEKGQTVTLRCDPISGHDNLYWYRRVMGKEIKFLLHFVKESKQDESGMPNNRFLAERTGGTYSTLKVQPAELEDSGVYFCASSRGGAGDEQYFGPGTRLTVT.

The chain links TRBV28 to TRBJ2-4; 7 nucleotides match TRBD1. V shed 8 bases and J 6 bases; nucleotides not matched to a gene: 10. The germline gives CDR1 MDHEN, CDR2 SYDVKM. The CDR3 is made up of 14 amino acids. Here the CDR3 DNA reads TGTGCCAGCGCGAACAGGGGTGAGGTAAACATTCAGTACTTC. It codes for CASANRGEVNIQYF.

The chain couples TRBV18 to TRBJ2-4, with 7 bases matching TRBD1. V lost 4 bases to trimming and J lost 0 bases; unmatched junction nucleotides: 15. This CDR3 spans 19 amino acids. Germline CDR1 is KGHSH and CDR2 is LQKENI. The CDR3 spells CASSLPPGTVGLAKNIQYF. The CDR3, as DNA: TGTGCCAGCTCACTTCCCCCCGGGACAGTCGGTCTAGCCAAAAACATTCAGTACTTC.

This sequence joins TRBV2 and TRBJ2-5; D may be TRBD2 (6 bases). CDR3 length: 15 residues. Germline CDR1 SNHLY, CDR2 FYNNEI. Between the trimmed V and J ends, which lost 3 bases and 2 bases, there was a span of 13 bases. The DNA of the CDR3 is TGTGCCAGCAGTGACAATTCACTAGCACAAGAGACCCAGTACTTC. It yields the protein CASSDNSLAQETQYF.

DNA for the CDR3: TGTGCCAGTAGTTGGAGAATCTCCTACAATGAGCAGTTCTTC. Its translation is CASSWRISYNEQFF. The V gene is TRBV19, the J gene TRBJ2-1; D gene unclear. Trimming cost V 5 bases and J 0 bases, with 8 bases left between them. CDR1 LNHDA and CDR2 SQIVND come from the germline V gene (reference sequence). The CDR3 runs to 14 residues.

This clone appeared a single time. The chain links TRBV27 to TRBJ2-1, with D uncertain. V gave up 4 bases and J gave up 6 bases, with 13 bases separating them. From germline, CDR1 is MNHEY and CDR2 SMNVEV (reference sequence). This CDR3 contains 14 residues. The CDR3: CASSSPLSVNEQFF. The CDR3 nucleotides are TGTGCCAGCAGTTCCCCCCTATCGGTCAATGAGCAGTTCTTC.

The rearrangement joins TRBV7-9 to TRBJ1-5; D possibly corresponds to TRBD1 (5 bases). The CDR3 length is 16 residues. The germline CDR1 and CDR2 sequences are SEHNR and FQNEAQ (reference sequence). V was cut by 3 bases and J by 0 bases, with 12 bases left in between. The CDR3 spells CASSFQGDHSNQPQHF. DNA for the CDR3: TGTGCCAGCAGCTTTCAAGGGGATCATAGCAATCAGCCCCAGCATTTT.

V gene TRBV29-1 combines with J gene TRBJ2-3; maybe TRBD1 (6 bases). The CDR3 has 13 residues. The germline V gene encodes CDR1 SQVTM and CDR2 ANQGSEA. V was cut by 4 bases and J by 5 bases, with 13 bases left in between. The CDR3: CSVAAGDRDTQYF. In nucleotides, the CDR3 is TGCAGCGTTGCGGCAGGGGATCGAGATACGCAGTATTTT.